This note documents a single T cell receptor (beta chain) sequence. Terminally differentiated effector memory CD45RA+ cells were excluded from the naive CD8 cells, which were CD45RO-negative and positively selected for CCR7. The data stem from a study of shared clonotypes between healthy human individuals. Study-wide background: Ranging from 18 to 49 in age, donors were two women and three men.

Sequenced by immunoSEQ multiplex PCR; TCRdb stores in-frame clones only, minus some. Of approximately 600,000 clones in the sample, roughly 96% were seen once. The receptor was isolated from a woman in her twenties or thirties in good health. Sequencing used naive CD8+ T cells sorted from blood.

The DNA of the CDR3 is TGTGCCAGCAGTGAAGGAGCGGAGGCCCTCTACGAGCAGTACTTC. Translating it yields CASSEGAEALYEQYF. The chain employs TRBV2 and TRBJ2-7, with D possibly TRBD2 on 5 matching bases. Trimming pared 1 base from V and 3 bases from J, leaving 13 bases between. CDR1 is SNHLY and CDR2 is FYNNEI in the germline V gene. The CDR3 spans 15 residues.